This T cell receptor beta chain was profiled in a study of post-analysis software for immune sequencing data. Libraries were made from TCR beta cDNA, and they carried unique molecular identifiers. The T cell input of roughly 0.95 to 11 million gave a few hundred thousand cDNA molecules. TCRdb called the PCR reads again in MiXCR, with one record for every CDR3 protein. The sample holds fewer than 700,000 distinct CDR3 sequences, about 44% seen once. Of note for this clonotype: Its antigen remains unknown.

Germline CDR1 DFQATT, CDR2 SNEGSKA (reference sequence). This CDR3 contains 15 residues. V shed 5 bases and J 0 bases; nucleotides not matched to a gene: 8. General observations from the study: Relative to controls, patients had a handful of TRBV segments at higher frequency, with TRBV5-6, TRBV5-1 and TRBV20-1 among these. When compared against controls, multiple sclerosis patients showed significantly lower normalized Chao1 diversity.

The chain employs TRBV20-1 and TRBJ2-7, with 9 bases that match TRBD2. The clonotype originates from a girl aged 5 to 17 with multiple sclerosis. Sequenced: blood. As DNA, the CDR3 is TGCAGTGCTCAACGGACTAGCGATCTCTCCTACGAGCAGTACTTC. Protein product: CSAQRTSDLSYEQYF.